This is a list of T cell receptor beta chains from one sample in a study of glioma-infiltrating T cells after dendritic cell vaccination. The table came from immunoSEQ multiplex PCR; TCRdb's copy has only in-frame clones and leaves some out. The sample includes under 100,000 clones, roughly 83% seen only once; the top ten take almost 6%. The specimen comprised blood, sampled before dendritic cell vaccination. All receptors derive from a human donor with glioblastoma. Both conserved end residues are part of each CDR3. A D gene is named only where the DNA matches it firmly.

>NA|TRBV19|TRBJ1-1
TGTGCCAGTAGTATCTCGGCCAGGGTCGGTGAAGCTTTCTTT
CASSISARVGEAFF
>NA|TRBV5-1|TRBJ1-4
TGCGCCAGCAGCTTGACAGGGCATAATGATGAAAAACTGTTTTTT
CASSLTGHNDEKLFF
>NA|TRBV28|TRBJ1-2
TGTGCCAGCAGTTTCGAAGGGGGCTATGGCTACACCTTC
CASSFEGGYGYTF
>TRBD1|TRBV27|TRBJ2-1
TGTGCCAGCCGCGGGACAGGGGCCTACAATGAGCAGTTCTTC
CASRGTGAYNEQFF
>TRBD1|TRBV30|TRBJ2-2
TGTGCCTGGAGTCTGACAGGGGGAACCGGGGAGCTGTTTTTT
CAWSLTGGTGELFF
>NA|TRBV14|TRBJ2-7
TGTGCCAGCAGCCAACTCAAAGGGACTGTTGTCTACGAGCAGTACTTC
CASSQLKGTVVYEQYF
>NA|TRBV21-1|TRBJ1-6
TGTGCTGGGAGGGAGAGAAATTCACCCCTCCACTTT
CAGRERNSPLHF
>NA|TRBV27|TRBJ1-1
TGTGCCAGCAGCCCTCAACCTGACAGGTTTCGAACAAACACTGAAGCTTTCTTT
CASSPQPDRFRTNTEAFF
>NA|TRBV5-4|TRBJ1-2
TGTGCCAGCAGCTTGACAGGGCGAGGCTACACCTTC
CASSLTGRGYTF
>NA|TRBV30|TRBJ1-2
TGTGCCTGGAGTGTGGGGGGAGATGGCTACACCTTC
CAWSVGGDGYTF
>NA|TRBV10-1|TRBJ2-2
TGCGCCAGCCAAGTAGGGGACACCGGGGAGCTGTTTTTT
CASQVGDTGELFF
>TRBD1|TRBV6-1|TRBJ1-2
TGTGCCAGCAGTGAAGCCCGGACAGGGATTCGAGGCTACACCTTC
CASSEARTGIRGYTF
>TRBD2|TRBV5-3|TRBJ2-1
TGTGCCAGAAGCTTGGCTCCTAGCGGCCATAGGACCGAGCAGTTCTTC
CARSLAPSGHRTEQFF